Listed here is a single TCR beta chain. The antigen remains undetermined. The entry originates in a study of T cell repertoires in cytomegalovirus infection. Study information: Through public TCR beta signatures, both CMV infection and matching HLA type were indicated.

TCRdb itself ran the reads through MiXCR, one entry per CDR3 protein. The table shows under 500,000 distinct CDR3 sequences, with about 42% occurring only once. Study-wide results and limits: Public TCR beta family frequency separated CMV-and-HLA carriers, including in an independent cohort.

V dropped 5 bases and J dropped 0; count of bases not matched to a gene: 4. From germline, CDR1 is LNHDA and CDR2 SQIVND (reference sequence). The CDR3 spans 15 residues. This TCR was recovered from a human donor in good health (CMV status not recorded). Some clones in this sample may be carry-over from other donors' samples. The chain links TRBV19 to TRBJ1-5, with TRBD1 matching 7 bases. This sample comprised cultured PBMCs, obtained from culture after CMV antigen stimulation. The CDR3 is CASSPGQSSNQPQHF. The CDR3 region has the DNA TGTGCCAGTAGTCCGGGACAGAGTAGCAATCAGCCCCAGCATTTT.